The 27 T cell receptor beta chains below all came from one sample that was sequenced in a study of regulatory T cells in long-lasting Graves disease. This sample's time point: newly diagnosed GD, antithyroid drugs for less than 3 months. TCR sequences were obtained from RNA taken from PBMCs. Library construction for TCR beta used iRepertoire HTBI primers and Arm-PCR of CDR3 regions. TCRdb reprocessed the multiplex PCR reads via MiXCR and lists one record per CDR3 protein. The table lists around 400,000 distinct CDR3 sequences, 15% to 17% of them singletons. The sample in question was peripheral blood mononuclear cells (PBMCs), obtained at new diagnosis, from a patient treated with antithyroid drugs. Every receptor here comes from a female donor with Graves disease.

The chain uses TRBV20-1 and TRBJ1-1; D is perhaps TRBD1 (5 bases). V lost 1 base and J 4 bases, leaving 10 bases between the germline ends. The CDR3 has 13 amino acids. The germline V gene has CDR1 DFQATT and CDR2 SNEGSKA (reference sequence). Here the CDR3 DNA reads TGCAGTGCTAGAGGTAGGGGACCCACTGAAGCTTTCTTT. This sequence encodes CSARGRGPTEAFF.

This clonotype was detected a few times. DNA of the CDR3: TGTGCCAGCAGCCAAGAAGGACAGGCGAACTATGGCTACACCTTC. Amino acid sequence: CASSQEGQANYGYTF. This chain links TRBV4-2 with TRBJ1-2; 7 nucleotides align to TRBD1. The trim removed 0 bases at V and 2 bases at J, leaving 3 bases unmatched. Germline loops: CDR1 LGHNA, CDR2 YNFKEQ. This CDR3 region has 15 residues.

This clonotype was seen only a few times. Mismatch with germline at one junction end may stem from a read error. The V and J genes are TRBV7-9 and TRBJ2-1; no firm D call. This CDR3 has 15 amino acids. Germline CDR1 SEHNR, CDR2 FQNEAQ (reference sequence). The CDR3 DNA sequence: TGTGTCAGCAGCTTAGTTTTTGGCAGCCAGGAGCAGCAGTTCTTC. Encoded protein: CVSSLVFGSQEQQFF.

This clonotype was observed many times. The chain has TRBV28 and TRBJ1-5; D remains unclear. CDR3 length: 16 amino acids. The germline V and J ends were trimmed by 5 bases and 7 bases, with 21 bases remaining between them. Germline V gives CDR1 MDHEN, CDR2 SYDVKM. CDR3 in DNA: TGTGCCAGCAGTACCCCGTTAATAGAGGAAATGCAGCCCCAGCATTTT. Protein: CASSTPLIEEMQPQHF.

Of note for this clonotype: One base away lies a much larger clone, so this may be a sequencing read error. V and J are TRBV12-3 or TRBV12-4 and TRBJ2-7; 8 bases line up with TRBD2. The ends lost 5 bases at V and 7 bases at J; junction bases unmatched: 13. The CDR3 loop spans 15 amino acids. CDR3 DNA sequence: TGTGCCAGCAGTCCCCCCCGGGGACTAGAAGATGAGCAGTACTTC. Its translation: CASSPPRGLEDEQYF.

This clonotype was observed many times. In DNA, the CDR3 is TGCGCCAGCAGCCAAGCTATTGGAGGGGGACAGCCCCAGCATTTT. Its translation is CASSQAIGGGQPQHF. The chain joins TRBV4-1 to TRBJ1-5, with D perhaps TRBD1 (6 bases). The CDR3 runs 15 residues. Germline values: CDR1 MGHRA, CDR2 YSYEKL. V lost 1 base and J lost 7, with 14 bases in between.

Worth noting for this clonotype: A single base is all that separates this from a far larger clone, so a read error is likely. V gene TRBV11-2 combines with J gene TRBJ2-7, with D possibly TRBD1 on 6 matching bases. Germline CDR1 and CDR2: SGHAT and FQNNGV. The CDR3 is made up of 14 amino acids. The CDR3 loop is CVSSVPDSFYEQYF. The CDR3 DNA follows: TGTGTCAGCAGCGTACCGGACAGTTTCTACGAGCAGTACTTC.

This clonotype was counted many times. The chain combines TRBV11-2 with TRBJ1-5; D is ambiguous. This CDR3 spans 15 amino acids. Trimming removed 0 bases from V and 7 bases from J, with 13 bases in between. In germline, CDR1 is SGHAT, CDR2 FQNNGV. The CDR3 DNA is TGTGCCAGCAGCTTAGAACCTGCACCGGGGCAGCCCCAGCATTTT. This encodes CASSLEPAPGQPQHF.

There are many counts of this clonotype. This chain links TRBV12-3 or TRBV12-4 with TRBJ2-7; no reliable D call. V was clipped by 6 bases and J by 7 bases, with 7 bases between them. The CDR3 has 10 residues. The CDR3 loop is CASRGREQYF. As DNA, the CDR3 is TGTGCCAGCAGGGGCCGGGAGCAGTACTTC.

This clonotype was picked up many times. The rearrangement uses TRBV20-1 and TRBJ1-4, with no clear D. CDR1 and CDR2 (germline): DFQATT, SNEGSKA (reference sequence). V lost 6 bases to trimming and J lost 8 bases, with 28 bases between them. This CDR3 has 17 amino acids. In DNA form, the CDR3 reads TGCAGTGCCCCTTTACCGGATCTAAAGGACCTCGAGGAAAAACTGTTTTTT. This gives the protein CSAPLPDLKDLEEKLFF.

In this sample, this clonotype turned up a few times. This sequence joins TRBV9 and TRBJ1-1; D perhaps matches TRBD1 (6 bases). CDR1 and CDR2 from the germline V gene are SGDLS and YYNGEE. V was trimmed by 0 bases and J by 5 bases, leaving 14 bases between them. The CDR3 is made up of 15 amino acids. The CDR3 sequence: CASSVDLAQGTEAFF. Written as DNA, the CDR3 is TGTGCCAGCAGCGTAGACCTGGCCCAGGGGACTGAAGCTTTCTTT.

This clonotype occurred a few times. The chain combines TRBV27 with TRBJ2-1; 10 bases fit TRBD2. V shed 6 bases and J 8 bases; nucleotides not matched to a gene: 10. The CDR3 is made up of 15 amino acids. CDR1 and CDR2 (germline): MNHEY, SMNVEV (reference sequence). The CDR3 region has the DNA TGTGCCAGCAGACCGAAAGCGGGAGGGGGGCATGAGCAGTTCTTC. Protein: CASRPKAGGGHEQFF.

Ten or more counts support this clonotype. The germline gene is not matched at one end of the junction; a read error may be the cause. The chain uses TRBV7-9 and TRBJ2-3; D is unresolved. This CDR3 is 13 amino acids long. Germline CDR1 reads SEHNR; CDR2 reads FQNEAQ (reference sequence). CDR3 sequence: CASSLGSRDTQYF. Written as DNA, the CDR3 is TGTGCCAGCAGCTTAGGTAGCAGAGATACGCAGTATTTT.

This clonotype has ten or more counts. The V call is TRBV7-9, the J call TRBJ2-2, with 13 positions matching TRBD2. V gave up 0 bases and J gave up 4 bases; unmatched junction bases: 2. This CDR3 is 17 amino acids long. Germline values: CDR1 SEHNR, CDR2 FQNEAQ (reference sequence). CDR3 in amino acids: CASSLAGLAGPTGELFF. The CDR3 nucleotides are TGTGCCAGCAGCTTAGCGGGACTAGCGGGACCCACCGGGGAGCTGTTTTTT.

This clonotype was recorded many times. In nucleotides, the CDR3 is TGTGCCAGCAGCCTCAGGGGGCCTACTGAAGCTTTCTTT. Its translation: CASSLRGPTEAFF. The rearrangement links TRBV7-2 to TRBJ1-1; 8 bases are shared with TRBD1. Trimming cost V 5 bases and J 5 bases; bases outside gene matches: 4. The CDR3 has 13 residues. CDR1 SGHTA and CDR2 FQGNSA come from the germline V gene.

This chain uses TRBV12-3 or TRBV12-4 with TRBJ2-7, with D possibly TRBD2 on 5 matching bases. V lost 5 bases, J lost 3 bases, and 14 bases lay in between. This CDR3 has 14 residues. The CDR3 bases are TGTGCCAGCAGTCCTACCGCTGGGAGCTACGAGCAGTACTTC. Translated, it gives CASSPTAGSYEQYF.

This clonotype was seen repeatedly, ten times or more. J is TRBJ2-5 and V is TRBV9; a weak D match, TRBD2 (6 bases). The CDR3 consists of 16 residues. V was trimmed by 4 bases and J by 4 bases, leaving 20 bases between them. The germline V gene has CDR1 SGDLS and CDR2 YYNGEE. The CDR3 DNA reads TGTGCCAGCAGCACCCCGGGACTCGATCTACGAGAGACCCAGTACTTC. Protein sequence: CASSTPGLDLRETQYF.

This clonotype was detected a few times. This sequence joins TRBV6-4 and TRBJ2-7; 8 nucleotides agree with TRBD2. CDR1 and CDR2 from the germline V gene are MRHNA and SNTAGT. V trimming: 5 bases; J trimming: 2 bases; junction bases outside the gene matches: 8. The CDR3 contains 15 residues. For the CDR3, the DNA is TGTGCCAGCAGTCCGCAAGCGGGGGCCCCCTACGAGCAGTACTTC. Its translation is CASSPQAGAPYEQYF.

This clonotype was observed at least ten times. V gene TRBV20-1 combines with J gene TRBJ2-2, with TRBD1 matching 10 bases. The CDR3 is 13 amino acids. The V and J ends lost 5 bases and 10 bases, in that order; junction bases with no gene match: 7. Per the germline V gene, CDR1 is DFQATT and CDR2 is SNEGSKA (reference sequence). In DNA form, the CDR3 reads TGCAGTGCTTCCGACAGGGGGCGCGAGGAGCTGTTTTTT. Its translation is CSASDRGREELFF.

This clonotype was seen at least ten times. The chain recombines TRBV6-1 with TRBJ2-2; D tentatively reads TRBD1 or TRBD2 (5 bases each). The CDR3 is made up of 17 amino acids. CDR1 MNHNS and CDR2 SASEGT come from the germline V gene. V lost 6 bases and J 6 bases, leaving 23 bases between the germline ends. The CDR3 here is CASRVLSRRGVPGELFF. As DNA, the CDR3 is TGTGCCAGCAGGGTCCTAAGCCGGAGAGGGGTCCCCGGGGAGCTGTTTTTT.

In its sample, this clonotype was seen a few times. This chain joins TRBV5-4 and TRBJ2-7, with a weak D call TRBD2 (5 bases). The CDR3 has 17 residues. V was pared by 3 bases and J by 4 bases, with 23 bases between. CDR1 and CDR2 (germline): SGHNT, YYREEE (reference sequence). CDR3 in DNA: TGTGCCAGCAGCTCGAAATTAAGCTCGGGAATCCGTTACGAGCAGTACTTC. This sequence encodes CASSSKLSSGIRYEQYF.

The V gene is TRBV7-9, the J gene TRBJ2-3, with D uncertain. Looked up from germline, CDR1 is SEHNR and CDR2 is FQNEAQ (reference sequence). V lost 3 bases and J 2 bases, leaving 9 bases between the germline ends. The CDR3 contains 14 residues. The CDR3 DNA sequence: TGTGCCAGCAGCTTGTCGCCGAACACAGATACGCAGTATTTT. Amino acids: CASSLSPNTDTQYF.

This clonotype was observed a handful of times. The genes are TRBV29-1 and TRBJ2-1; 7 nucleotides line up with TRBD2. Germline V gives CDR1 SQVTM, CDR2 ANQGSEA. Trimming took 2 bases from V and 12 from J; bases not matched to a gene: 10. The CDR3 length is 13 residues. CDR3 DNA: TGCAGCGTTGAAAGTGGACTAGTAACATCGCAGTTCTTC. It specifies CSVESGLVTSQFF.

A remark on this clonotype: Given a much more abundant clone one base away, this may be a read error. The J gene is TRBJ1-1, the V gene TRBV13, with D unclear. The CDR3 totals 14 residues. Trimming took 7 bases from V and 7 from J, leaving 19 bases between them. Germline-derived CDR1 and CDR2 are PRHDT and FYEKMQ (reference sequence). DNA for the CDR3: TGTGCCAGCACCCAATGCACCGGGAATGATGAAGCTTTCTTT. Its translation is CASTQCTGNDEAFF.

This clonotype has just a few counts. One base away lies a much larger clone, so this may be a sequencing read error. This rearrangement joins TRBV12-3 or TRBV12-4 to TRBJ1-2, with 7 positions matching TRBD1. J was trimmed by 4 bases and V by 1 base; bases with no gene match: 12. This CDR3 spans 17 amino acids. This chain's CDR3 is CASSLDLGRGDSYGYTF. The CDR3 nucleotides read TGTGCCAGCAGTTTAGATTTGGGGAGGGGGGACAGCTATGGCTACACCTTC.

This clonotype was observed many times. The V and J genes are TRBV27 and TRBJ1-6; D is undetermined. The CDR3 covers 12 residues. Germline V gives CDR1 MNHEY, CDR2 SMNVEV (reference sequence). Trimming removed 11 bases at V and 7 bases at J, with 12 bases between. The CDR3 bases are TGTGCCGCATCCAAGACCAATTCACCCCTCCACTTT. It yields the protein CAASKTNSPLHF.

This clonotype was found many times. The J gene is TRBJ2-1, the V gene TRBV19, with 12 positions matching TRBD2. Losses at the gene ends were 3 bases for V and 5 bases for J; bases not matched to a gene: 5. The CDR3 spans 16 residues. Per the germline V gene, CDR1 is LNHDA and CDR2 is SQIVND (reference sequence). The CDR3 loop reads CASSISLAGGNNEQFF. The DNA of the CDR3 is TGTGCCAGTAGTATCTCACTAGCGGGAGGTAACAATGAGCAGTTCTTC. Together with reference TRBV19 and TRBJ2-1, the CDR3 gives the full variable domain: DGGITQSPKYLFRKEGQNVTLSCEQNLNHDAMYWYRQDPGQGLRLIYYSQIVNDFQKGDIAEGYSVSREKKESFPLTVTSAQKNPTAFYLCASSISLAGGNNEQFFGPGTRLTVL.